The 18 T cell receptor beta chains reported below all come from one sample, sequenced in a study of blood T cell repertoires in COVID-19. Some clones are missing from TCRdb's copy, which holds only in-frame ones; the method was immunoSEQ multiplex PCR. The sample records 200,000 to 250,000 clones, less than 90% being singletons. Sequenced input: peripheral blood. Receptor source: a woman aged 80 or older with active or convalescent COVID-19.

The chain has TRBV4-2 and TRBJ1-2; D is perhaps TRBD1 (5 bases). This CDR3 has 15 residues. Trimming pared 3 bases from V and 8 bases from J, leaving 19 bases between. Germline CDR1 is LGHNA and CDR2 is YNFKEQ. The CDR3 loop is CASSHNWRDVEGYTF. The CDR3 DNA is TGTGCCAGCAGCCACAACTGGAGGGACGTCGAGGGCTACACCTTC.

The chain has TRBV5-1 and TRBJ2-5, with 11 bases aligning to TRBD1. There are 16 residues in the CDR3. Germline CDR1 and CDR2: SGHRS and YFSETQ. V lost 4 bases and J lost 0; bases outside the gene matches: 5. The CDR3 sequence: CASSGGTGGYQETQYF. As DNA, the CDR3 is TGCGCCAGCAGCGGTGGGACAGGGGGGTACCAAGAGACCCAGTACTTC.

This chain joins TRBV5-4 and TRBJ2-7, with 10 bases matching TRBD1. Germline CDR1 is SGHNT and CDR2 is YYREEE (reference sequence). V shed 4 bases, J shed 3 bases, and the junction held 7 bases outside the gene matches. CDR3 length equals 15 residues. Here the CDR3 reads CASSLGQGSVYEQYF. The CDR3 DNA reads TGTGCCAGCAGCCTGGGACAGGGGAGCGTCTACGAGCAGTACTTC.

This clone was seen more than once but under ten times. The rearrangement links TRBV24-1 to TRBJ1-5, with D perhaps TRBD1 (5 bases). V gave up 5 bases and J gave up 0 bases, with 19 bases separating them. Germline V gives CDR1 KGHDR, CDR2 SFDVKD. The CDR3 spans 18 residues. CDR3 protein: CATSGGGRTNPSNQPQHF. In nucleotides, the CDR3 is TGTGCCACCAGTGGTGGAGGGCGGACAAACCCTAGCAATCAGCCCCAGCATTTT.

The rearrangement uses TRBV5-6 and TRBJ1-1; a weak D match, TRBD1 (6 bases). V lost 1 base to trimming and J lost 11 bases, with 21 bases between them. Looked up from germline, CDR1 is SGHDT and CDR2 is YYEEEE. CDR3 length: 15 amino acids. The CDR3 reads CASSLTRQVGVVAFF. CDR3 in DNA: TGTGCCAGCAGCTTGACCCGACAGGTCGGTGTCGTGGCTTTCTTT. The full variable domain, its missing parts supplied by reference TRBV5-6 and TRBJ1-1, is DAGVTQSPTHLIKTRGQQVTLRCSPKSGHDTVSWYQQALGQGPQFIFQYYEEEERQRGNFPDRFSGHQFPNYSSELNVNALLLGDSALYLCASSLTRQVGVVAFFGQGTRLTVV.

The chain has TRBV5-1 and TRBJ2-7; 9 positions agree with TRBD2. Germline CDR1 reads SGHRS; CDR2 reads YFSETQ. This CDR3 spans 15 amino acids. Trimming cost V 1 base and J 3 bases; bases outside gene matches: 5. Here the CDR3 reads CASSLQLAGIYEQYF. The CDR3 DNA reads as TGCGCCAGCAGCTTGCAACTAGCGGGCATCTACGAGCAGTACTTC.

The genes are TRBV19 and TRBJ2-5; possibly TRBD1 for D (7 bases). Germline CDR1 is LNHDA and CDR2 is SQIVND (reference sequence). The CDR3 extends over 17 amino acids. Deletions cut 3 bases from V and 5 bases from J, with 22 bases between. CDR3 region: CASSIPRGRTGGETQYF. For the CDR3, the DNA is TGTGCCAGTAGTATTCCGCGCGGCAGGACAGGAGGGGAGACCCAGTACTTC.

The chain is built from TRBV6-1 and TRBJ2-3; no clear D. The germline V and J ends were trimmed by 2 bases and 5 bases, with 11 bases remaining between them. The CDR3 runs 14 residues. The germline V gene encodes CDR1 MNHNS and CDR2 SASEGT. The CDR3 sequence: CASSESLRIDTQYF. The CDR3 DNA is TGTGCCAGCAGTGAATCCCTACGTATAGATACGCAGTATTTT.

The CDR3 loop reads CASSRSGGRTDTQYF. The CDR3, as DNA: TGTGCCAGCAGCCGGAGCGGGGGACGCACAGATACGCAGTATTTT. The rearrangement uses TRBV3-1 (or the pseudogene TRBV3-2) and TRBJ2-3; 8 nucleotides align to TRBD2. V lost 4 bases, J lost 1 base, and 4 bases stayed unmatched. There are 15 residues in the CDR3. The germline V gene has CDR1 LGHDT and CDR2 YNNKEL (reference sequence).

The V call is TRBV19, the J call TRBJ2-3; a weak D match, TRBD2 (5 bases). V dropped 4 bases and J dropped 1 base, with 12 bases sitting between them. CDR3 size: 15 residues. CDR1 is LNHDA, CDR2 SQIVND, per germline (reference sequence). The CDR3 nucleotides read TGTGCCAGTAGTAAGGCAGCGGTAGGCACAGATACGCAGTATTTT. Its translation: CASSKAAVGTDTQYF.

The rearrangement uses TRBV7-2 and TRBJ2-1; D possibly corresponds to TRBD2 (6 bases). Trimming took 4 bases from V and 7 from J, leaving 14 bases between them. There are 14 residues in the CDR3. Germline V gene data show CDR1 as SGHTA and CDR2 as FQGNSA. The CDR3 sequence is CASSSRGGPNEQFF. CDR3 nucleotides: TGTGCCAGCAGCTCCCGTGGAGGGCCAAATGAGCAGTTCTTC.

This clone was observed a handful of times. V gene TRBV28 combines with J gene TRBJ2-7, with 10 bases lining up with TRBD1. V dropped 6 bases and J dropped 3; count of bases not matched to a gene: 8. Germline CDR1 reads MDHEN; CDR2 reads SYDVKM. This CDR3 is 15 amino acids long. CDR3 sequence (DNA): TGTGCCAGCAGGCCCGGGACAGGGGTCTACTACGAGCAGTACTTC. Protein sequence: CASRPGTGVYYEQYF.

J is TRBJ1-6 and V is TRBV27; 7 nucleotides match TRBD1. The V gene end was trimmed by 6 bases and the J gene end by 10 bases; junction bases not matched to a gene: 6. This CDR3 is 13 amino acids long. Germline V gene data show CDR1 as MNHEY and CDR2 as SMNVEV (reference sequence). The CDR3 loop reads CASRAGGGSPLHF. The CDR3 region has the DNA TGTGCCAGCAGGGCAGGGGGTGGCTCACCCCTCCACTTT.

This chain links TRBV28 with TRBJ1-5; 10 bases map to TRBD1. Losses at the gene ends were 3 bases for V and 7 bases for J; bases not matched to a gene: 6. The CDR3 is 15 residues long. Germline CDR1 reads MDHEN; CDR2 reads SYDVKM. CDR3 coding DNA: TGTGCCAGCAGTTTGCCCGGGACAGGGGTCCAGCCCCAGCATTTT. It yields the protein CASSLPGTGVQPQHF.

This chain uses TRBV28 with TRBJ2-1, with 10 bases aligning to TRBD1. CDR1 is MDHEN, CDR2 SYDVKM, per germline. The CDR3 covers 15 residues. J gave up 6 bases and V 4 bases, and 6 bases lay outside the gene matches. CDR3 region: CASSSGGTGVNEQFF. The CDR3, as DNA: TGTGCCAGCAGTTCCGGTGGGACAGGGGTCAATGAGCAGTTCTTC.

CDR3 amino acids: CAWSQGGLAKNEQFF. Written as DNA, the CDR3 is TGTGCCTGGAGTCAAGGAGGACTAGCGAAAAATGAGCAGTTCTTC. The chain combines TRBV30 with TRBJ2-1; 9 nucleotides agree with TRBD2. The junction had 9 bases not matched to a gene; V was cut back by 2 bases and J by 7 bases. This CDR3 is built from 15 residues. Germline V lookup: CDR1 GTSNPN, CDR2 SVGIG (reference sequence).

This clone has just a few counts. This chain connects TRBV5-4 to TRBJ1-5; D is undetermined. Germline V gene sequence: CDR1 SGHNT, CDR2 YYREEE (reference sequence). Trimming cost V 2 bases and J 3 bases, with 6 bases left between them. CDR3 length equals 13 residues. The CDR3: CASSFDTNQPQHF. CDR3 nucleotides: TGTGCCAGCAGCTTTGACACCAATCAGCCCCAGCATTTT.

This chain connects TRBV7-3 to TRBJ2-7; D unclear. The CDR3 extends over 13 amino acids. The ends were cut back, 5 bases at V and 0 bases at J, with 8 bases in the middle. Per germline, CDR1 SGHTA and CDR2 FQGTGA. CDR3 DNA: TGTGCCAGCAGCCCGCCAGGCTCCTACGAGCAGTACTTC. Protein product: CASSPPGSYEQYF.